This paragraph covers one T cell receptor (beta chain) sequence. This record belongs to a study of blood T cell repertoires in COVID-19. Study background: From T cells, B-cell-depleted T cells, or PBMCs came the material, which was cDNA or gDNA.

Germline V gives CDR1 MNHEY, CDR2 SVGAGI. The V segment lost 5 bases and the J segment 5 bases; nucleotides outside the gene matches: 10. This CDR3 region has 15 residues. The study counted Cohort 3 donors as recovered given two negative PCRs, clearance, or symptom resolution. TCRdb keeps only in-frame clones here, not all; method: immunoSEQ multiplex PCR. The sample consists of a few hundred thousand clones, roughly 91% of them appearing once. What was sequenced was PBMCs or T cells enriched from blood (not recorded which). The sequence derives from a woman between 18 and 30 years old who had recovered from COVID-19. The V gene is TRBV6-5, the J gene TRBJ2-5, with 8 bases matching TRBD1. The CDR3 spells CASSTQGGIWETQYF. The CDR3 nucleotides are TGTGCCAGCAGTACACAGGGGGGAATTTGGGAGACCCAGTACTTC.